A single sample is the source of the 14 T cell receptor beta chains below, sequenced in a study of beta chain features in type 1 diabetes. cDNA synthesis used the whole RNA isolate, giving expressed TCRB sequences. TCRdb's table, derived via immunoSEQ multiplex PCR, lists solely in-frame clones and lacks some. The sample holds 250,000 to 350,000 clones, approximately 10% seen once. Specimen: naive CD4+ T cells from blood. The receptors shown here come from a woman aged 25-40 years in good health.

This clone was observed a handful of times. This chain uses TRBV28 with TRBJ1-4, with TRBD1 as a possible D gene (5 bases). The CDR3 spans 14 residues. CDR1 is MDHEN, CDR2 SYDVKM, per germline. Trimming removed 7 bases at V and 5 bases at J, with 14 bases between. The CDR3 DNA is TGTGCCAGCACCCTCGGAGGGGTGAATGAAAAACTGTTTTTT. Encoded protein: CASTLGGVNEKLFF.

Only a few counts were recorded for this clone. This sequence joins TRBV19 and TRBJ1-1; 8 bases agree with TRBD1. The length of the CDR3 is 11 residues. Germline V gene data show CDR1 as LNHDA and CDR2 as SQIVND (reference sequence). V lost 10 bases to trimming and J lost 4 bases; unmatched junction nucleotides: 2. The CDR3 sequence is CATDRGTEAFF. The CDR3 DNA is TGTGCCACCGACAGGGGCACTGAAGCTTTCTTT.

The chain couples TRBV5-1 to TRBJ2-3; D is unresolved. Trimming pared 2 bases from V and 5 bases from J, leaving 15 bases between. The CDR3 length is 15 residues. Germline loops: CDR1 SGHRS, CDR2 YFSETQ. The CDR3: CASSFMAQLGDTQYF. CDR3 coding DNA: TGCGCCAGCAGCTTTATGGCACAGCTTGGAGATACGCAGTATTTT.

The V gene is TRBV5-4, the J gene TRBJ2-5; 9 bases align to TRBD2. From germline, CDR1 is SGHNT and CDR2 YYREEE (reference sequence). The length of the CDR3 is 15 residues. Trimming cost V 2 bases and J 2 bases; bases outside gene matches: 4. CDR3 loop: CASSFRLAEQETQYF. CDR3 in DNA: TGTGCCAGCAGCTTTCGACTAGCGGAACAAGAGACCCAGTACTTC.

The chain's CDR3 is CATRRGREKLFF. CDR3 DNA sequence: TGTGCCACCCGGAGGGGACGTGAAAAACTGTTTTTT. This chain joins TRBV2 and TRBJ1-4, with TRBD1 as a possible D gene (5 bases). Per germline, CDR1 SNHLY and CDR2 FYNNEI. CDR3 length: 12 residues. Trimming stripped 10 bases from V and 7 bases from J, with 13 bases between.

The chain joins TRBV29-1 to TRBJ2-7; D may be TRBD2 (6 bases). Deletions cut 3 bases from V and 7 bases from J, with 10 bases between. The CDR3 loop spans 11 amino acids. Per germline, CDR1 SQVTM and CDR2 ANQGSEA. The CDR3 DNA reads TGCAGCGTTGAGACTAGGTGGGAGCAGTACTTC. Protein sequence: CSVETRWEQYF.

The chain links TRBV11-2 to TRBJ1-1; D gene unclear. The CDR3 sequence is 15 residues long. Deletions cut 4 bases from V and 4 bases from J, with 16 bases between. Germline loops: CDR1 SGHAT, CDR2 FQNNGV. The CDR3 here is CASSSHAFRGTEAFF. As DNA, the CDR3 is TGTGCCAGCAGCTCCCATGCCTTTAGAGGCACTGAAGCTTTCTTT.

This chain connects TRBV9 to TRBJ2-7, with 9 bases that match TRBD1. With V trimmed by 4 bases and J by 1 base, 15 bases remained unmatched. Germline V gives CDR1 SGDLS, CDR2 YYNGEE. CDR3 length: 18 amino acids. CDR3 amino acids: CASSRGDRGRGVSYEQYF. The CDR3, as DNA: TGTGCCAGCAGCCGGGGAGACAGGGGGAGAGGGGTGTCCTACGAGCAGTACTTC.

The chain joins TRBV11-1 to TRBJ2-3, with D unresolved. The CDR3 sequence is 14 residues long. V dropped 8 bases and J dropped 0 bases, with 12 bases sitting between them. CDR1 SGHAT and CDR2 FQDESV come from the germline V gene (reference sequence). The CDR3 protein is CASGLGVSTDTQYF. DNA for the CDR3: TGTGCCAGCGGCCTAGGAGTGAGCACAGATACGCAGTATTTT. The full variable domain, with the rest looked up from reference TRBV11-1 and TRBJ2-3, is EAEVAQSPRYKITEKSQAVAFWCDPISGHATLYWYRQILGQGPELLVQFQDESVVDDSQLPKDRFSAERLKGVDSTLKIQPAELGDSAMYLCASGLGVSTDTQYFGPGTRLTVL.

V is TRBV10-3 and J is TRBJ2-1, with D perhaps TRBD2 (6 bases). Trimming took off 7 bases at V and 10 bases at J, with 20 bases between the two ends. This CDR3 comprises 14 residues. CDR1 and CDR2 from the germline V gene are ENHRY and SYGVKD. CDR3 in amino acids: CAINAGIRDFEQFF. As DNA, the CDR3 is TGTGCCATCAATGCGGGGATTAGGGACTTCGAGCAGTTCTTC.

This clone was detected only a few times. The chain couples TRBV15 to TRBJ1-5; the D gene is possibly TRBD1 (5 bases). The V end was cut by 6 bases, the J end by 0 bases, with 12 bases between. This CDR3 region has 15 residues. Germline V gene sequence: CDR1 LNHNV, CDR2 YYDKDF (reference sequence). In DNA, the CDR3 is TGTGCCACCAGGAGACAGATCGATAGCAATCAGCCCCAGCATTTT. Translation: CATRRQIDSNQPQHF.

V gene TRBV9 combines with J gene TRBJ2-7, with 7 bases lining up with TRBD1. Germline CDR1 SGDLS, CDR2 YYNGEE. J was trimmed by 7 bases and V by 4 bases; bases with no gene match: 14. There are 15 residues in the CDR3. CDR3 amino acids: CASSFNPGQPGEQYF. The CDR3 nucleotides are TGTGCCAGCAGCTTTAACCCGGGACAGCCTGGGGAGCAGTACTTC.

This clone was found a few times. The rearrangement links TRBV27 to TRBJ2-1; 12 positions agree with TRBD2. V lost 4 bases, J lost 10 bases, and 8 bases stayed unmatched. The length of the CDR3 is 15 residues. Germline CDR1 and CDR2: MNHEY and SMNVEV (reference sequence). This chain's CDR3 is CASSSRTSGIREQFF. The CDR3 bases are TGTGCCAGCAGTTCAAGGACTAGCGGGATTCGGGAGCAGTTCTTC.

This clone occurred a few times. This rearrangement joins TRBV27 to TRBJ1-1; 9 bases match TRBD1. Germline CDR1 reads MNHEY; CDR2 reads SMNVEV (reference sequence). The CDR3 totals 16 residues. Trimming removed 6 bases from V and 4 bases from J; junction bases left unmatched: 12. The CDR3 bases are TGTGCCAGCAGGCCCCCTGGGACAGGGTGGTCCACTGAAGCTTTCTTT. It yields the protein CASRPPGTGWSTEAFF.